These 24 T cell receptor beta chains originate from one sample sequenced in a study of T cell repertoires in cytomegalovirus infection. TCRdb re-called the reads with MiXCR, one entry per CDR3 protein. This sample has 200,000 to 300,000 distinct CDR3 sequences, with approximately 10% found just once. Sequencing was performed on PBMCs. The source of these receptors is a human donor in good health (CMV status not recorded). Some clones in this sample may be carry-over from other donors' samples.

This clonotype has at least ten counts. The CDR3 here is CASSWGGNQPQHF. In nucleotides, the CDR3 is TGTGCCAGCTCTTGGGGTGGCAATCAGCCCCAGCATTTT. The rearrangement joins TRBV12-3 or TRBV12-4 to TRBJ1-5; D remains ambiguous. The CDR3 totals 13 residues. The V gene lost 8 bases and the J gene lost 2 bases, with 10 bases spanning the gap.

This clonotype was seen many times. V usage is TRBV19 and J usage is TRBJ2-6; possible D gene TRBD1, 5 bases. Trimming pared 5 bases from V and 0 bases from J, leaving 8 bases between. Germline CDR1 LNHDA, CDR2 SQIVND (reference sequence). The CDR3 is 15 amino acids. CDR3: CASSQTDSGANVLTF. The CDR3 DNA sequence: TGTGCCAGTAGTCAGACAGACTCTGGGGCCAACGTCCTGACTTTC.

This clonotype has a handful of counts. The chain has TRBV6-6 and TRBJ2-5, with 8 bases lining up with TRBD1. Germline V gives CDR1 MNHNY, CDR2 SVGAGI (reference sequence). The CDR3 spans 14 residues. V dropped 2 bases and J dropped 5; count of bases not matched to a gene: 4. The CDR3 nucleotides read TGTGCCAGCAGTTACCTTACAGGGGGTGAGACCCAGTACTTC. It yields the protein CASSYLTGGETQYF.

Ten or more counts support this clonotype. V and J are TRBV7-2 and TRBJ2-2; 7 bases are shared with TRBD2. CDR3 length: 14 amino acids. The V gene's germline CDR1 is SGHTA and CDR2 FQGNSA. The J segment lost 2 bases and the V segment lost 8 bases, leaving 5 bases of the junction unmatched. The CDR3 DNA reads TGTGCCAGCGGGGGGGACGGAAACACCGGGGAGCTGTTTTTT. This encodes CASGGDGNTGELFF.

This clonotype was found many times. The J gene is TRBJ1-2, the V gene TRBV6-5; D not certain. The V and J ends lost 5 bases and 0 bases respectively, with 19 bases between them. The CDR3 totals 17 residues. Germline lookup yields CDR1 MNHEY and CDR2 SVGAGI. Written as DNA, the CDR3 is TGTGCCAGCAGTCGACAAGGTTTGAGTGCTACTAACTATGGCTACACCTTC. It is translated as CASSRQGLSATNYGYTF.

This clonotype was counted ten times or more. This chain uses TRBV19 with TRBJ1-2, with D unclear. The germline V and J ends were trimmed by 6 bases and 4 bases, with 9 bases remaining between them. Germline V gene sequence: CDR1 LNHDA, CDR2 SQIVND (reference sequence). The CDR3 length is 12 residues. CDR3 sequence (DNA): TGTGCCAGTAGCAACAAGGGCTATGGCTACACCTTC. This gives the protein CASSNKGYGYTF.

The rearrangement uses TRBV28 and TRBJ1-1, with 8 bases lining up with TRBD1. Germline V CDR1 and CDR2: MDHEN, SYDVKM. The J segment lost 1 base and the V segment lost 4 bases, leaving 8 bases of the junction unmatched. The CDR3 is 16 residues long. CDR3 residues: CASSSPPGTGNTEAFF. Written as DNA, the CDR3 is TGTGCCAGCAGTTCCCCGCCCGGGACAGGGAACACTGAAGCTTTCTTT.

The rearrangement uses TRBV7-6 and TRBJ1-4, with no clear D. CDR1 is SGHVS, CDR2 FNYEAQ, per germline. This CDR3 contains 16 residues. Trimming pared 2 bases from V and 0 bases from J, leaving 10 bases between. In DNA form, the CDR3 reads TGTGCCAGCAGCTTACGGGGAACAGCAACTAATGAAAAACTGTTTTTT. Protein sequence: CASSLRGTATNEKLFF. Variable domain in full (rest from reference TRBV7-6 and TRBJ1-4): GAGVSQSPRYKVTKRGQDVALRCDPISGHVSLYWYRQALGQGPEFLTYFNYEAQQDKSGLPNDRFSAERPEGSISTLTIQRTEQRDSAMYRCASSLRGTATNEKLFFGSGTQLSVL.

This clonotype was counted only a few times. The gene calls are TRBV2 and TRBJ2-2; a weak D match, TRBD1 (5 bases). The CDR3 spans 15 residues. Trimming removed 6 bases from V and 1 base from J, with 12 bases in between. CDR1 SNHLY and CDR2 FYNNEI come from the germline V gene. CDR3 DNA sequence: TGTGCCAGCAGAGGGGCGAGCATGAACACCGGGGAGCTGTTTTTT. It is translated as CASRGASMNTGELFF.

This clonotype was observed at least ten times. The chain joins TRBV19 to TRBJ2-2; D is unclear. Between the trimmed V and J ends, which lost 3 bases and 3 bases, there was a span of 5 bases. CDR3 length: 13 residues. Germline V gene sequence: CDR1 LNHDA, CDR2 SQIVND (reference sequence). CDR3 loop: CASSILDTGELFF. For the CDR3, the DNA is TGTGCCAGTAGTATTTTGGACACCGGGGAGCTGTTTTTT.

The sample holds many counts of this clonotype. The gene calls are TRBV7-2 and TRBJ1-1; no reliable D call. The CDR3 is made up of 12 amino acids. Trimming took 6 bases from V and 1 from J, leaving 6 bases between them. Germline V gene lookup returns CDR1 SGHTA and CDR2 FQGNSA. As DNA, the CDR3 is TGTGCCAGCAGACCCGGGAACACTGAAGCTTTCTTT. It specifies CASRPGNTEAFF. The variable domain in full, with the rest retrieved from reference TRBV7-2 and TRBJ1-1, is GAGVSQSPSNKVTEKGKDVELRCDPISGHTALYWYRQSLGQGLEFLIYFQGNSAPDKSGLPSDRFSAERTGGSVSTLTIQRTQQEDSAVYLCASRPGNTEAFFGQGTRLTVV.

This clonotype has ten or more counts. The junction and the germline gene differ at one end; a read error may be behind it. This chain connects TRBV7-2 to TRBJ2-1; no definite D call. The CDR3 has 14 amino acids. The germline V gene has CDR1 SGHTA and CDR2 FQGNSA. The CDR3 nucleotides are TGTGCCAGCAGCCAAGGTCCGGCTTACAGTGAGCAGTTCTTC. Translation gives CASSQGPAYSEQFF.

This clonotype has ten or more counts. V usage is TRBV11-2 and J usage is TRBJ2-5; D is possibly TRBD2 (6 bases). Germline values: CDR1 SGHAT, CDR2 FQNNGV. This CDR3 is 14 amino acids long. Trimming took off 5 bases at V and 9 bases at J, with 19 bases between the two ends. CDR3 sequence reads: CASSQQTGAEAQYF. In DNA, the CDR3 is TGTGCCAGCAGCCAACAAACGGGAGCGGAGGCCCAGTACTTC.

This clonotype was detected a few times. The V gene is TRBV11-2, the J gene TRBJ1-2; 7 bases agree with TRBD1. Losses at the gene ends were 4 bases for V and 6 bases for J; bases not matched to a gene: 11. The germline CDR1 and CDR2 sequences are SGHAT and FQNNGV. The length of the CDR3 is 15 residues. The CDR3 region is CASSYQVEGGDGYTF. The CDR3 DNA reads as TGTGCCAGCAGCTACCAGGTCGAAGGGGGCGATGGCTACACCTTC. The variable domain in full, with the rest retrieved from reference TRBV11-2 and TRBJ1-2, is EAGVAQSPRYKIIEKRQSVAFWCNPISGHATLYWYQQILGQGPKLLIQFQNNGVVDDSQLPKDRFSAERLKGVDSTLKIQPAKLEDSAVYLCASSYQVEGGDGYTFGSGTRLTVV.

This clonotype has a count of ten or more. This chain links TRBV7-2 with TRBJ2-6, with a weak D call TRBD2 (5 bases). Trimming removed 1 base from V and 0 bases from J, with 10 bases in between. The CDR3 is 17 amino acids. Germline CDR1 is SGHTA and CDR2 is FQGNSA. CDR3 sequence: CASSLVPGFSGANVLTF. CDR3 in DNA: TGTGCCAGCAGCTTAGTACCGGGATTCTCTGGGGCCAACGTCCTGACTTTC.

The chain is built from TRBV14 and TRBJ1-4, with D possibly being TRBD1 (5 bases). Trimming took off 2 bases at V and 8 bases at J, with 21 bases between the two ends. The germline gives CDR1 SGHDN, CDR2 FVKESK. CDR3 size: 17 residues. CDR3 DNA: TGTGCCAGCAGCCAATCGGGTCTCGGGACGGTGTCAGAAAAACTGTTTTTT. Protein product: CASSQSGLGTVSEKLFF.

Ten or more counts support this clonotype. The gene calls are TRBV6-2 or TRBV6-3 and TRBJ1-2; D uncertain. The V gene's germline CDR1 is MNHEY and CDR2 SVGEGT. The germline V and J ends were trimmed by 2 bases and 6 bases, with 10 bases remaining between them. This CDR3 is built from 13 residues. The CDR3 nucleotides read TGTGCCAGCAGTTACCGGTTGCCCCATGGCTACACCTTC. This translates into CASSYRLPHGYTF.

Of note for this clonotype: A junction boundary mismatches the germline segment, possibly from a read error. V gene TRBV3-1 combines with J gene TRBJ1-6; D might be TRBD1 (5 bases). The CDR3 totals 17 residues. In germline, CDR1 is LGHDT, CDR2 YNNKEL (reference sequence). The CDR3: CASSEEVGAGLSSPLHF. The CDR3 region has the DNA TGTGCCAGCAGCGAAGAAGTCGGGGCGGGGCTCAGTTCACCCCTCCACTTT.

This clonotype was counted at least ten times. V gene TRBV7-6 combines with J gene TRBJ2-7, with D tentatively TRBD2 (5 bases). The CDR3 is 12 residues long. Trimming took off 0 bases at V and 12 bases at J, with 12 bases between the two ends. In germline, CDR1 is SGHVS, CDR2 FNYEAQ. This chain's CDR3 is CASSLADGVVYF. In DNA, the CDR3 is TGTGCCAGCAGCTTAGCCGACGGGGTCGTGTACTTC.

In this sample, this clonotype turned up many times. This chain joins TRBV20-1 and TRBJ2-5; TRBD2 matches at 7 bases. The CDR3 runs to 15 residues. Germline-derived CDR1 and CDR2 are DFQATT and SNEGSKA (reference sequence). The V and J ends lost 2 bases and 4 bases, in that order; junction bases with no gene match: 10. The CDR3 coding sequence is TGCAGTGCTAGACCGAGCGGGATAGGGTTAGAGACCCAGTACTTC. This encodes CSARPSGIGLETQYF.

This clonotype was seen repeatedly, ten times or more. J is TRBJ1-2 and V is TRBV28; 7 bases agree with TRBD1. The junction had 6 bases not matched to a gene; V was cut back by 4 bases and J by 4 bases. The CDR3 consists of 14 residues. The germline V gene encodes CDR1 MDHEN and CDR2 SYDVKM. The CDR3 here is CASSSGTVFYGYTF. The CDR3 nucleotides are TGTGCCAGCAGTTCCGGGACAGTCTTCTATGGCTACACCTTC.

This clonotype was observed at least ten times. This chain joins TRBV7-2 and TRBJ2-7, with D hard to call. This CDR3 has 11 residues. Germline V CDR1 and CDR2: SGHTA, FQGNSA. The V gene lost 4 bases and the J gene lost 7 bases, with 8 bases spanning the gap. Here the CDR3 reads CASSSSGEQYF. Here the CDR3 DNA reads TGTGCCAGCAGCTCCTCAGGAGAGCAGTACTTC. The full variable domain, its missing parts supplied by reference TRBV7-2 and TRBJ2-7, is GAGVSQSPSNKVTEKGKDVELRCDPISGHTALYWYRQSLGQGLEFLIYFQGNSAPDKSGLPSDRFSAERTGGSVSTLTIQRTQQEDSAVYLCASSSSGEQYFGPGTRLTVT.

This clonotype was counted at least ten times. CDR3 nucleotide sequence: TGCGCCAGCAGCTTGATGACTAGCGGAAACAATGAGCAGTTCTTC. It translates to CASSLMTSGNNEQFF. The rearrangement joins TRBV5-1 to TRBJ2-1; 9 nucleotides align to TRBD2. The CDR3 totals 15 residues. V shed 1 base, J shed 5 bases, and the junction held 4 bases outside the gene matches. The germline V gene encodes CDR1 SGHRS and CDR2 YFSETQ.

The V and J genes are TRBV20-1 and TRBJ2-7; the match to TRBD2 covers 14 bases. The V segment lost 0 bases and the J segment 5 bases; nucleotides outside the gene matches: 9. Germline V gene data show CDR1 as DFQATT and CDR2 as SNEGSKA (reference sequence). The CDR3 runs 17 residues. The DNA for the CDR3 is TGCAGTGCTAGAGATCTTCGACTAGCGGGGGGGCCCCACGAGCAGTACTTC. It specifies CSARDLRLAGGPHEQYF.